This entry lists 30 T cell receptor beta chains sequenced from one sample in a study of CD4 T cells in relation to SARS-CoV-2 and coronaviruses. CD4+ T cells from unexposed donors were obtained before the COVID-19 pandemic (2011-2018). CD4+ T cells were isolated from the cells after around 11 days of culture. Profiling relied on immunoSEQ multiplex PCR, and the TCRdb table lists in-frame clones only, not all of them. The sample holds fewer than 25,000 clones, about 73% seen once. Their antigens are not known. The sequenced sample was CD4+ T cells from PBMCs, cultured in vitro. The receptors were gathered from a human donor in good health.

The CDR3 DNA reads TGTGCCAGCAGTGTCTTGGGACTAGCCGAAGAGACCCAGTACTTC. This gives the protein CASSVLGLAEETQYF. The chain links TRBV2 to TRBJ2-5; 9 bases map to TRBD2. V was clipped by 4 bases and J by 3 bases; unmatched bases: 6. The V gene's germline CDR1 is SNHLY and CDR2 FYNNEI. This CDR3 is built from 15 residues.

This clone appeared a few times. The chain recombines TRBV2 with TRBJ1-6; 10 nucleotides match TRBD1. Per germline, CDR1 SNHLY and CDR2 FYNNEI. The CDR3 contains 14 residues. V shed 4 bases and J 7 bases; nucleotides not matched to a gene: 1. CDR3 DNA: TGTGCCAGCAGTGGGACAGGGGGGAATTCACCCCTCCACTTT. It is translated as CASSGTGGNSPLHF.

The rearrangement links TRBV7-9 to TRBJ1-1; 8 bases are a match to TRBD1. This CDR3 is built from 14 residues. Germline lookup yields CDR1 SEHNR and CDR2 FQNEAQ (reference sequence). V lost 10 bases to trimming and J lost 1 base; unmatched junction nucleotides: 8. The CDR3 reads CATKIGQGNTEAFF. CDR3 bases: TGTGCCACCAAGATAGGACAGGGGAACACTGAAGCTTTCTTT.

The rearrangement links TRBV7-2 to TRBJ1-5; no clear D gene. V lost 1 base, J lost 9 bases, and 16 bases lay in between. CDR1 and CDR2 (germline): SGHTA, FQGNSA. The CDR3 covers 15 residues. The CDR3 nucleotides are TGTGCCAGCAGCTTAGGGTCGGCCGGGGATCGGCCCCAGCATTTT. Its translation is CASSLGSAGDRPQHF. Full variable domain (outside the CDR3, taken from reference TRBV7-2 and TRBJ1-5): GAGVSQSPSNKVTEKGKDVELRCDPISGHTALYWYRQSLGQGLEFLIYFQGNSAPDKSGLPSDRFSAERTGGSVSTLTIQRTQQEDSAVYLCASSLGSAGDRPQHFGDGTRLSIL.

This clone came up once. The genes are TRBV7-2 and TRBJ2-2; 7 nucleotides align to TRBD2. After removal of 3 bases from V and 3 bases from J, the junction contained 4 bases not matched to a gene. Germline CDR1 reads SGHTA; CDR2 reads FQGNSA. The CDR3 is 15 residues long. The chain's CDR3 is CASSLSGVYTGELFF. CDR3 in DNA: TGTGCCAGCAGCTTGAGCGGGGTATACACCGGGGAGCTGTTTTTT.

This sequence joins TRBV3-1 (or the pseudogene TRBV3-2) and TRBJ2-7, with a tentative D call TRBD2 (5 bases). Germline values: CDR1 LGHDT, CDR2 YNNKEL (reference sequence). The CDR3 is 16 residues long. V dropped 1 base and J dropped 3 bases, with 16 bases sitting between them. Here the CDR3 reads CASSQATASPHYEQYF. DNA for the CDR3: TGTGCCAGCAGCCAAGCGACGGCTAGCCCCCACTACGAGCAGTACTTC.

The J gene is TRBJ2-5, the V gene TRBV13; D ambiguous. Germline CDR1 PRHDT, CDR2 FYEKMQ (reference sequence). The CDR3 sequence is 13 residues long. The ends were cut back, 2 bases at V and 3 bases at J, with 7 bases in the middle. The CDR3 DNA follows: TGTGCCAGCAGCTTATGGCAGGAAGAGACCCAGTACTTC. Protein product: CASSLWQEETQYF.

This clone appeared once. The chain is built from TRBV5-6 and TRBJ1-6; D is undetermined. CDR1 SGHDT and CDR2 YYEEEE come from the germline V gene. The CDR3 is 15 residues long. Trimming took 2 bases from V and 7 from J, leaving 13 bases between them. The CDR3 region is CASSFTHGENSPLHF. CDR3 in DNA: TGTGCCAGCAGCTTTACGCACGGGGAAAATTCACCCCTCCACTTT.

The chain uses TRBV20-1 and TRBJ1-2; D unresolved. This CDR3 is built from 11 residues. CDR1 and CDR2 from the germline V gene are DFQATT and SNEGSKA (reference sequence). V was pared by 6 bases and J by 2 bases, with 7 bases between. The CDR3 nucleotides are TGCAGTGCCCCCCTAAACTATGGCTACACCTTC. Translating it yields CSAPLNYGYTF.

The rearrangement links TRBV5-5 to TRBJ2-1; 9 nucleotides agree with TRBD2. V gave up 1 base and J gave up 0 bases; unmatched junction bases: 5. The CDR3 covers 17 residues. Germline CDR1 SGHKS, CDR2 YYEKEE (reference sequence). The CDR3 loop reads CASSLYRGGGSYNEQFF. For the CDR3, the DNA is TGTGCCAGCAGCTTGTATCGCGGGGGGGGCTCCTACAATGAGCAGTTCTTC.

This chain connects TRBV5-4 to TRBJ2-7, with a weak D call TRBD2 (5 bases). The germline V and J ends were trimmed by 5 bases and 7 bases, with 16 bases remaining between them. CDR1 and CDR2 (germline): SGHNT, YYREEE (reference sequence). There are 13 residues in the CDR3. Here the CDR3 reads CASSLLGSWEQYF. The CDR3 DNA sequence: TGTGCCAGCAGTCTGTTGGGGAGTTGGGAGCAGTACTTC.

The chain combines TRBV27 with TRBJ2-7, with D tentatively TRBD2 (6 bases). Germline CDR1 and CDR2: MNHEY and SMNVEV (reference sequence). The CDR3 loop spans 15 amino acids. Trimming left V 3 bases short and J 3 bases short, with 15 bases between. In DNA, the CDR3 is TGTGCCAGCAGTTTTAGGAGGGTGGGGGACTACGAGCAGTACTTC. It is translated as CASSFRRVGDYEQYF.

The chain employs TRBV5-4 and TRBJ2-1, with 14 nucleotides matching TRBD2. Germline-derived CDR1 and CDR2 are SGHNT and YYREEE (reference sequence). The CDR3 runs to 18 residues. V lost 4 bases to trimming and J lost 0 bases; unmatched junction nucleotides: 6. The chain's CDR3 is CASSPWTSGRSSYNEQFF. Here the CDR3 DNA reads TGTGCCAGCAGCCCCTGGACTAGCGGGAGGAGCTCCTACAATGAGCAGTTCTTC.

Only a few counts were recorded for this clone. V usage is TRBV3-1 (or the pseudogene TRBV3-2) and J usage is TRBJ2-5, with D unresolved. V dropped 0 bases and J dropped 7 bases, with 15 bases sitting between them. CDR1 is LGHDT, CDR2 YNNKEL, per germline (reference sequence). The length of the CDR3 is 15 residues. CDR3 sequence: CASSQDRRRLGTQYF. The DNA for the CDR3 is TGTGCCAGCAGCCAAGACAGACGGCGATTGGGGACCCAGTACTTC.

The CDR3 DNA sequence: TGTGCCAGCTCTATATATGGCGGGGAGCTGTTTTTT. Translating gives CASSIYGGELFF. This chain connects TRBV3-1 (or the pseudogene TRBV3-2) to TRBJ2-2; D remains unclear. This CDR3 is 12 amino acids long. With 8 bases removed from V and 7 bases from J, the gap between germline ends came to 11 bases. Per the germline V gene, CDR1 is LGHDT and CDR2 is YNNKEL (reference sequence).

This rearrangement joins TRBV11-2 to TRBJ1-1, with D unresolved. Germline values: CDR1 SGHAT, CDR2 FQNNGV. Trimming removed 3 bases at V and 3 bases at J, with 5 bases between. This CDR3 has 12 residues. This CDR3 reads CASSFSDTEAFF. The CDR3 nucleotides are TGTGCCAGCAGCTTCAGTGACACTGAAGCTTTCTTT.

The chain joins TRBV5-1 to TRBJ1-3; D is unclear. The CDR3 contains 16 residues. V was cut by 2 bases and J by 1 base, with 13 bases left in between. Per the germline V gene, CDR1 is SGHRS and CDR2 is YFSETQ. The CDR3 reads CASSLALGISGNTIYF. The CDR3, as DNA: TGCGCCAGCAGCTTAGCTCTGGGGATTTCTGGAAACACCATATATTTT.

The CDR3 DNA reads TGTGCCAGCAGTTTATCGGCCGGGAGGGGCAATGAGCAGTTCTTC. The encoded protein is CASSLSAGRGNEQFF. The chain links TRBV28 to TRBJ2-1; 8 bases match TRBD2. J gave up 6 bases and V 1 base, and 5 bases lay outside the gene matches. Germline lookup yields CDR1 MDHEN and CDR2 SYDVKM. The CDR3 sequence is 15 residues long.

The V gene is TRBV7-9, the J gene TRBJ1-4; 8 bases match TRBD1. The J segment lost 12 bases and the V segment lost 5 bases, leaving 5 bases of the junction unmatched. Germline-derived CDR1 and CDR2 are SEHNR and FQNEAQ (reference sequence). This CDR3 contains 12 residues. The CDR3 region has the DNA TGTGCCAGCAGCGCGGGACAGGCCGAACTGTTTTTT. This translates into CASSAGQAELFF. Supplemented by reference TRBV7-9 and TRBJ1-4, the full variable domain reads DTGVSQNPRHKITKRGQNVTFRCDPISEHNRLYWYRQTLGQGPEFLTYFQNEAQLEKSRLLSDRFSAERPKGSFSTLEIQRTEQGDSAMYLCASSAGQAELFFGSGTQLSVL.

V usage is TRBV4-3 and J usage is TRBJ2-3, with 8 bases matching TRBD2. Germline V gives CDR1 LGHNA, CDR2 YSLEER. The CDR3 is 15 residues long. V was clipped by 1 base and J by 2 bases; unmatched bases: 2. This chain's CDR3 is CASSQGGGFTDTQYF. The CDR3 DNA sequence: TGCGCCAGCAGCCAAGGCGGGGGGTTCACAGATACGCAGTATTTT.

V and J are TRBV5-1 and TRBJ2-3; 14 bases align to TRBD2. V lost 3 bases to trimming and J lost 6 bases; unmatched junction nucleotides: 3. The CDR3 is 15 amino acids. CDR1 and CDR2 (germline): SGHRS, YFSETQ. The DNA for the CDR3 is TGCGCCAGCAGCTGGGGACTAGCGGGAGCTGATACGCAGTATTTT. Protein sequence: CASSWGLAGADTQYF. Full variable domain (rest looked up from reference TRBV5-1 and TRBJ2-3): KAGVTQTPRYLIKTRGQQVTLSCSPISGHRSVSWYQQTPGQGLQFLFEYFSETQRNKGNFPGRFSGRQFSNSRSEMNVSTLELGDSALYLCASSWGLAGADTQYFGPGTRLTVL.

A single count supports this clone. The rearrangement joins TRBV29-1 to TRBJ2-5; 8 bases match TRBD1. The germline gives CDR1 SQVTM, CDR2 ANQGSEA. The V segment lost 1 base and the J segment 4 bases; nucleotides outside the gene matches: 5. The CDR3 has 14 amino acids. The CDR3 loop is CSVEVAGGRETQYF. The CDR3 DNA reads TGCAGCGTTGAAGTCGCAGGGGGCAGAGAGACCCAGTACTTC. The full variable domain, in which reference TRBV29-1 and TRBJ2-5 provide the parts outside the CDR3, is SAVISQKPSRDICQRGTSLTIQCQVDSQVTMMFWYRQQPGQSLTLIATANQGSEATYESGFVIDKFPISRPNLTFSTLTVSNMSPEDSSIYLCSVEVAGGRETQYFGPGTRLLVL.

The gene calls are TRBV5-4 and TRBJ1-1; D uncertain. There are 15 residues in the CDR3. Trimming left V 5 bases short and J 0 bases short, with 14 bases between. The germline V gene has CDR1 SGHNT and CDR2 YYREEE (reference sequence). The chain's CDR3 is CASRDLGRMNTEAFF. CDR3 in DNA: TGTGCCAGCAGGGACCTTGGACGGATGAACACTGAAGCTTTCTTT.

This chain links TRBV19 with TRBJ2-3; D gene uncertain. Germline V gene sequence: CDR1 LNHDA, CDR2 SQIVND (reference sequence). Deletions cut 5 bases from V and 5 bases from J, with 8 bases between. The CDR3 runs to 12 residues. CDR3 nucleotide sequence: TGTGCCAGTAGTTCGATGGGAGATACGCAGTATTTT. Encoded protein: CASSSMGDTQYF.

V usage is TRBV6-2 or TRBV6-3 and J usage is TRBJ1-1, with TRBD1 as a possible D gene (6 bases). The CDR3 length is 15 residues. The germline V gene has CDR1 MNHEY and CDR2 SVGEGT. The germline V and J ends were trimmed by 2 bases and 2 bases, with 12 bases remaining between them. CDR3: CASSYGGRPNTEAFF. The CDR3 bases are TGTGCCAGCAGTTACGGGGGCAGGCCTAACACTGAAGCTTTCTTT.

This clone was seen only once. The chain has TRBV5-5 and TRBJ1-1; 7 bases agree with TRBD1. From germline, CDR1 is SGHKS and CDR2 YYEKEE (reference sequence). This CDR3 has 15 amino acids. V trimming: 2 bases; J trimming: 3 bases; junction bases outside the gene matches: 7. CDR3 bases: TGTGCCAGCAGCTTTAGACAGGGTTGGGACACTGAAGCTTTCTTT. Protein product: CASSFRQGWDTEAFF.

The chain links TRBV28 to TRBJ2-3; possibly TRBD1 for D (5 bases). Between the trimmed V and J ends, which lost 5 bases and 3 bases, there was a span of 24 bases. The CDR3 length is 18 residues. Germline lookup yields CDR1 MDHEN and CDR2 SYDVKM. The CDR3 nucleotides are TGTGCCAGCAGTCCGACAAGGGGTAGACCCTTAGGGACAGATACGCAGTATTTT. It is translated as CASSPTRGRPLGTDTQYF.

The chain recombines TRBV7-2 with TRBJ1-1, with TRBD1 as a possible D gene (6 bases). The germline V and J ends were trimmed by 3 bases and 4 bases, with 9 bases remaining between them. Germline V gene lookup returns CDR1 SGHTA and CDR2 FQGNSA. This CDR3 contains 13 residues. The CDR3 sequence is CASSLGAATEAFF. The CDR3 DNA follows: TGTGCCAGCAGCTTGGGGGCCGCCACTGAAGCTTTCTTT.

This chain joins TRBV10-2 and TRBJ2-7; no reliable D call. The V gene's germline CDR1 is WSHSY and CDR2 SAAADI. The V and J ends lost 2 bases and 0 bases respectively, with 11 bases between them. This CDR3 region has 15 residues. The CDR3 region has the DNA TGCGCCAGCAGTGAGGTCGGCAGGAGCTCCTACGAGCAGTACTTC. It is translated as CASSEVGRSSYEQYF.

This clone was found a few times. Here the CDR3 reads CSAFSIGLSGNTIYF. In DNA, the CDR3 is TGCAGCGCATTCTCGATCGGCCTCTCTGGAAACACCATATATTTT. V is TRBV29-1 and J is TRBJ1-3; D is unresolved. V was cut by 7 bases and J by 0 bases, with 16 bases left in between. The CDR3 contains 15 residues. Germline loops: CDR1 SQVTM, CDR2 ANQGSEA.